One sample yielded the 9 T cell receptor beta chains listed below, sequenced in a study of cytomegalovirus exposure and HLA in healthy donors (dated by TCRdb to 2017 to 2019). The receptor library was made with the immunoSEQ multiplex PCR assay. The multiplex PCR relied on a mix of 60 forward primers for TCR Vbeta segments and 13 reverse primers for TCR Jbeta segments. TCRdb's version of the immuneACCESS table is confined to in-frame rearrangements and falls short of the full clone set. An unresolved V gene accounts for under half of the shortfall where checked; the remainder is of unknown origin. The sample contains some 200,000 clones, 75% to 80% of them found a single time. Roughly 2% of the sample comes from the top ten. Specimen: PBMCs. These receptors were taken from a man younger than 35 in good health and CMV-seronegative.

V gene TRBV7-9 combines with J gene TRBJ1-1; 8 bases align to TRBD1. V shed 5 bases, J shed 6 bases, and the junction held 11 bases outside the gene matches. The CDR3 runs 15 residues. CDR1 and CDR2 (germline): SEHNR, FQNEAQ (reference sequence). The CDR3 coding sequence is TGTGCCAGCAGCCAATGGGACAGGAATGTCCCTGAAGCTTTCTTT. This encodes CASSQWDRNVPEAFF.

V is TRBV25-1 and J is TRBJ2-2; TRBD1 might be the D (5 bases). From germline, CDR1 is MGHDK and CDR2 SYGVNS. The CDR3 is 15 residues long. Trimming cost V 2 bases and J 1 base, with 8 bases left between them. CDR3 nucleotide sequence: TGTGCCAGCAGTGAAGTGACAGAGAACACCGGGGAGCTGTTTTTT. It encodes CASSEVTENTGELFF.

This chain uses TRBV6-5 with TRBJ1-4; D might be TRBD1 (5 bases). CDR1 and CDR2 (germline): MNHEY, SVGAGI. The V end was cut by 8 bases, the J end by 2 bases, with 9 bases between. This CDR3 has 13 residues. The CDR3 DNA reads TGTGCCAGCTCCAGGGTTACTAATGAAAAACTGTTTTTT. Its protein is CASSRVTNEKLFF.

V usage is TRBV11-3 and J usage is TRBJ2-7; 7 bases are shared with TRBD2. With 0 bases clipped from V and 0 bases from J, the junction kept 5 bases outside the gene matches. Per the germline V gene, CDR1 is SGHNT and CDR2 is YENEEA. CDR3 length: 16 amino acids. The CDR3 region is CASSLDDGGSSYEQYF. CDR3 DNA: TGTGCCAGCAGCTTAGACGACGGGGGGAGCTCCTACGAGCAGTACTTC.

This clone was seen only a few times. The genes are TRBV5-6 and TRBJ1-2, with D unresolved. CDR3 length equals 14 residues. With 1 base removed from V and 8 bases from J, the gap between germline ends came to 15 bases. The V gene's germline CDR1 is SGHDT and CDR2 YYEEEE. The CDR3 DNA is TGTGCCAGCAGCTTGCCCTCCGGACCGGGGGGCTACACCTTC. Its translation is CASSLPSGPGGYTF.

This clone was found once. Here the CDR3 DNA reads TGCGCCAGCAGCGACAGGGGGCCGAACACCGGGGAGCTGTTTTTT. Translation gives CASSDRGPNTGELFF. The chain has TRBV4-3 and TRBJ2-2; TRBD1 agrees at 10 bases. V lost 5 bases to trimming and J lost 0 bases; unmatched junction nucleotides: 0. The CDR3 sequence is 15 residues long. The germline V gene has CDR1 LGHNA and CDR2 YSLEER.

The V gene is TRBV6-6, the J gene TRBJ2-7; D is possibly TRBD2 (5 bases). CDR3 length: 11 residues. Germline values: CDR1 MNHNY, CDR2 SVGAGI (reference sequence). V gave up 10 bases and J gave up 5 bases, with 12 bases separating them. CDR3 DNA sequence: TGTGCCATCGAAGACGGGGACGAGCAGTACTTC. Amino acid sequence: CAIEDGDEQYF.

This clone was recorded many times. The chain has TRBV2 and TRBJ2-7; the D is unclear. This CDR3 spans 12 amino acids. In germline, CDR1 is SNHLY, CDR2 FYNNEI. Trimming cost V 3 bases and J 4 bases, with 7 bases left between them. The DNA for the CDR3 is TGTGCCAGCAGTGATTTTAATTACGAGCAGTACTTC. This encodes CASSDFNYEQYF.

This rearrangement joins TRBV30 to TRBJ1-1, with D maybe TRBD1 (6 bases). This CDR3 spans 13 amino acids. V gave up 0 bases and J gave up 6 bases, with 11 bases separating them. CDR1 and CDR2 from the germline V gene are GTSNPN and SVGIG (reference sequence). The CDR3 loop reads CAWSVARGAEAFF. CDR3 nucleotides: TGTGCCTGGAGTGTTGCCAGGGGTGCTGAAGCTTTCTTT.